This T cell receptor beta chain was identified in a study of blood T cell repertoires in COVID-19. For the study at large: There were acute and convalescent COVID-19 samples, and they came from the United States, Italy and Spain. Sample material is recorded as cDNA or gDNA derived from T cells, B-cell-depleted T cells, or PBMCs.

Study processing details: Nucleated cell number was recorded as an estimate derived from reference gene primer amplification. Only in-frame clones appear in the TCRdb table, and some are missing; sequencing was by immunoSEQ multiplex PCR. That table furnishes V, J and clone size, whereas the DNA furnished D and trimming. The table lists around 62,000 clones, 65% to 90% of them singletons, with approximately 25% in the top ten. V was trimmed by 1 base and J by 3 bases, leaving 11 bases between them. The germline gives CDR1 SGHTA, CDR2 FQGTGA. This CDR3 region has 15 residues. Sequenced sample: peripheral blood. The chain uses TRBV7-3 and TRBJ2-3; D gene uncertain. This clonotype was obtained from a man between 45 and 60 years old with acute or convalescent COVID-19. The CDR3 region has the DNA TGTGCCAGCAGCTTAATGGGTAGAGGAACAGATACGCAGTATTTT. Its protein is CASSLMGRGTDTQYF.